A selection of T cell receptor beta chains follows, all from one sample in a study of cytomegalovirus exposure and HLA in healthy donors. Assay used: immunoSEQ multiplex PCR; TCRdb lists only in-frame clones, some missing. The sample contains about 130,000 clones, about 80% of which appear only once. Sample: PBMCs. These receptors came from a woman in her forties or fifties in good health and CMV-seronegative. Both conserved end residues are part of each CDR3. The D gene is left open where the match is weak. Some rows mark clone size as missing; the rest say once, few, many or name a class of expanded clone.

d_call j_call clone_size v_call cdr3_aa cdr3_nt
TRBD1 TRBJ1-2 . TRBV7-2 CASSQQPGTGGGYTF TGTGCCAGCAGCCAACAGCCCGGGACAGGGGGTGGCTACACCTTC
TRBD2 TRBJ2-1 . TRBV4-1 CASSLRTSEMSSYNEQFF TGCGCCAGCAGCCTCCGGACTAGCGAGATGAGCTCCTACAATGAGCAGTTCTTC
. TRBJ1-3 few TRBV25-1 CASTDRRGSGGNTIYF TGTGCCAGCACCGACCGGCGGGGGTCGGGGGGAAACACCATATATTTT
TRBD1 TRBJ2-7 . TRBV18 CASRGQAYEQYF TGTGCCAGCCGGGGACAGGCCTACGAGCAGTACTTC
TRBD1 TRBJ2-3 . TRBV14 CASSLSRGQGGSDTQYF TGTGCCAGCAGCCTCTCCCGGGGACAGGGAGGGTCAGATACGCAGTATTTT
TRBD1 TRBJ1-4 . TRBV19 CASSPSGTVNEKLFF TGTGCCAGTAGTCCGTCTGGGACAGTTAATGAAAAACTGTTTTTT
TRBD2 TRBJ2-5 . TRBV7-2 CASSLRGSGRSQETQYF TGTGCCAGCAGCCTTCGCGGAAGCGGGAGGAGTCAAGAGACCCAGTACTTC
. TRBJ1-2 . TRBV6-1 CASSQGTGYTF TGTGCCAGCAGTCAGGGTACCGGCTACACCTTC
TRBD1 TRBJ2-2 . TRBV29-1 CSVGTGVTGELFF TGCAGCGTTGGGACAGGGGTCACCGGGGAGCTGTTTTTT
TRBD2 TRBJ2-7 . TRBV5-4 CASSLAGGGGYEQYF TGTGCCAGCAGCTTGGCCGGTGGCGGGGGGTACGAGCAGTACTTC
TRBD1 TRBJ1-2 . TRBV5-4 CASSTGQGPYYGYTF TGTGCCAGCAGCACCGGACAGGGACCTTACTATGGCTACACCTTC
. TRBJ2-3 . TRBV19 CASGSTGVQADTQYF TGTGCCAGTGGATCTACGGGGGTACAGGCAGATACGCAGTATTTT